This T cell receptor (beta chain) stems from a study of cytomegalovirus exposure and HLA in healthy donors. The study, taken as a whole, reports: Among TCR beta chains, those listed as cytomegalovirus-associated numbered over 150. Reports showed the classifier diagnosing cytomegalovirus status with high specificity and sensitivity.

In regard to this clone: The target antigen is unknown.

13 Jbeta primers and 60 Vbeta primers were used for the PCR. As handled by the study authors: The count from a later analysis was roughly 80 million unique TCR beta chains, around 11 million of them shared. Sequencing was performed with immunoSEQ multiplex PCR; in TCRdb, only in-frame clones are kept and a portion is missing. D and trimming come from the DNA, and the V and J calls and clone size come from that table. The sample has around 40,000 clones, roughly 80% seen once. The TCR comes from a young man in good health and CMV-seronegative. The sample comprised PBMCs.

The CDR3: CASTIQGSYNEQFF. The CDR3 DNA is TGTGCCAGCACAATCCAGGGGTCCTACAATGAGCAGTTCTTC. The V gene is TRBV28, the J gene TRBJ2-1, with D tentatively TRBD1 (6 bases). CDR3 length equals 14 residues. Germline V gene data show CDR1 as MDHEN and CDR2 as SYDVKM. V was clipped by 7 bases and J by 1 base, with 11 bases between them.